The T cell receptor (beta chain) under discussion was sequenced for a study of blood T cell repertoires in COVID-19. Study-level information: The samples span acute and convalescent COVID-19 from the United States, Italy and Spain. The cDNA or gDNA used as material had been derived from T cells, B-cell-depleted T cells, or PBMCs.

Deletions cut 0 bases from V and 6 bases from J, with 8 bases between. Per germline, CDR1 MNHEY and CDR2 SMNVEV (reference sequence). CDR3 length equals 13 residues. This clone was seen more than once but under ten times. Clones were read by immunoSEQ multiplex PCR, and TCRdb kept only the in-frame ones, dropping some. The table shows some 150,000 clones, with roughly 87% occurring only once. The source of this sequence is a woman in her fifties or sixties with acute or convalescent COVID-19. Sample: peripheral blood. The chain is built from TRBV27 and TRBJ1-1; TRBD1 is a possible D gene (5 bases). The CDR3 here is CASSLSGAPEAFF. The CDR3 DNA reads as TGTGCCAGCAGTTTATCTGGGGCTCCTGAAGCTTTCTTT.